Listed below are T cell receptor beta chains from one sample, sequenced in a study of metastatic and nonmetastatic thyroid tumors. TCRdb reassembled clones from the PCR reads with MiXCR. The data contain 20,000 to 25,000 clones, around 20% of them singletons. Sequences were obtained from blood. Receptor source: a male donor with papillary thyroid cancer or a benign thyroid nodule (not recorded which). Some clones in this sample may be carry-over from other donors' samples. Both conserved end residues are part of each CDR3. D genes are given only for firm matches. Where a row states a size, it is once, few, many or the class of an expanded clone; other rows omit it.

v_call: TRBV5-1
clone_size: NA
j_call: TRBJ2-3
d_call: NA
cdr3_aa: CASSHRSRDTQYF
cdr3_nt: TGCGCCAGCAGCCACCGGTCGCGAGATACGCAGTATTTT

v_call: TRBV18
clone_size: many
j_call: TRBJ1-2
d_call: NA
cdr3_aa: CASSPLDPRDYGYTF
cdr3_nt: TGTGCCAGCTCACCACTAGACCCGAGGGACTATGGCTACACCTTC

v_call: TRBV6-1
clone_size: many
j_call: TRBJ2-3
d_call: TRBD1
cdr3_aa: CATGDRGLTDTQYF
cdr3_nt: TGTGCCACCGGGGACAGGGGGCTCACAGATACGCAGTATTTT

v_call: TRBV7-2
clone_size: NA
j_call: TRBJ2-7
d_call: NA
cdr3_aa: CASSPRSAYEQYF
cdr3_nt: TGTGCCAGCAGCCCGCGATCCGCCTACGAGCAGTACTTC

v_call: TRBV28
clone_size: NA
j_call: TRBJ2-5
d_call: TRBD1
cdr3_aa: CASIPGEGQAETQYF
cdr3_nt: TGTGCCAGCATCCCCGGCGAGGGACAGGCAGAGACCCAGTACTTC

v_call: TRBV4-1
clone_size: many
j_call: TRBJ1-2
d_call: NA
cdr3_aa: CASSQDRYRVNYGYTF
cdr3_nt: TGCGCCAGCAGCCAAGATCGGTACAGGGTGAACTATGGCTACACCTTC

v_call: TRBV6-2/TRBV6-3
clone_size: few
j_call: TRBJ2-5
d_call: NA
cdr3_aa: CASSYSETVIQYF
cdr3_nt: TGTGCCAGCAGTTATTCCGAGACAGTGATCCAGTACTTC

v_call: TRBV7-3
clone_size: many
j_call: TRBJ2-2
d_call: TRBD2
cdr3_aa: CASSLDAGGSGELFF
cdr3_nt: TGTGCCAGCAGCTTAGACGCGGGAGGTTCCGGGGAGCTGTTTTTT

v_call: TRBV5-1
clone_size: NA
j_call: TRBJ2-3
d_call: TRBD2
cdr3_aa: CASRGLAGKDTQYF
cdr3_nt: TGCGCCAGCAGGGGACTAGCGGGGAAGGATACGCAGTATTTT

v_call: TRBV20-1
clone_size: many
j_call: TRBJ1-4
d_call: NA
cdr3_aa: CSAGHNEMEKLFF
cdr3_nt: TGCAGTGCGGGACACAACGAGATGGAAAAACTGTTTTTT

v_call: TRBV20-1
clone_size: many
j_call: TRBJ1-6
d_call: TRBD1
cdr3_aa: CSARDQGQDNSPLHF
cdr3_nt: TGCAGTGCTAGAGATCAAGGACAGGATAATTCACCCCTCCACTTT

v_call: TRBV11-1
clone_size: few
j_call: TRBJ2-1
d_call: TRBD2
cdr3_aa: CASSLSLAGSYNEQFF
cdr3_nt: TGTGCCAGCAGCTTATCTCTAGCGGGATCCTACAATGAGCAGTTCTTC

v_call: TRBV10-1
clone_size: many
j_call: TRBJ2-1
d_call: NA
cdr3_aa: CASSENGWGEQFF
cdr3_nt: TGCGCCAGCAGTGAGAATGGTTGGGGTGAGCAGTTCTTC

v_call: TRBV6-4
clone_size: medium-sized
j_call: TRBJ2-1
d_call: NA
cdr3_aa: CASSDRDNEQFF
cdr3_nt: TGTGCCAGCAGTGACAGGGACAATGAGCAGTTCTTC

v_call: TRBV20-1
clone_size: many
j_call: TRBJ1-2
d_call: TRBD1
cdr3_aa: CSARTSRDRARGYGYTF
cdr3_nt: TGCAGTGCTCGAACGTCTCGTGACAGGGCCCGAGGGTATGGCTACACCTTC

v_call: TRBV28
clone_size: many
j_call: TRBJ1-5
d_call: NA
cdr3_aa: CASSLLGVQPQHF
cdr3_nt: TGTGCCAGCAGTTTATTGGGCGTTCAGCCCCAGCATTTT

v_call: TRBV2
clone_size: NA
j_call: TRBJ2-6
d_call: NA
cdr3_aa: CASSPTGTGANFLTF
cdr3_nt: TGTGCCAGCAGCCCCACAGGGACTGGGGCCAACTTCCTGACTTTC

v_call: TRBV9
clone_size: many
j_call: TRBJ2-1
d_call: NA
cdr3_aa: CASSVAGNEQFF
cdr3_nt: TGTGCCAGCAGCGTAGCCGGGAATGAGCAGTTCTTC

v_call: TRBV10-1
clone_size: many
j_call: TRBJ2-4
d_call: TRBD2
cdr3_aa: CASSGGTTEGIQYF
cdr3_nt: TGCGCCAGCAGTGGAGGGACTACCGAGGGCATTCAGTACTTC

v_call: TRBV4-1
clone_size: NA
j_call: TRBJ1-1
d_call: NA
cdr3_aa: CASSPGRRIMNTEAFF
cdr3_nt: TGCGCCAGCAGCCCGGGACGGAGAATTATGAACACTGAAGCTTTCTTT

v_call: TRBV7-8
clone_size: medium-sized
j_call: TRBJ2-7
d_call: NA
cdr3_aa: CASSSQTGTSIYEQYF
cdr3_nt: TGTGCCAGCAGCTCGCAAACCGGGACAAGTATTTACGAGCAGTACTTC

v_call: TRBV6-1
clone_size: medium-sized
j_call: TRBJ2-7
d_call: NA
cdr3_aa: CASSEGPWPSYEQYF
cdr3_nt: TGTGCCAGCAGTGAGGGGCCGTGGCCCTCCTACGAGCAGTACTTC

v_call: TRBV28
clone_size: few
j_call: TRBJ1-2
d_call: NA
cdr3_aa: CATLDSSFYGYTF
cdr3_nt: TGTGCCACCCTCGACAGTTCCTTCTATGGCTACACCTTC

v_call: TRBV6-1
clone_size: NA
j_call: TRBJ1-2
d_call: NA
cdr3_aa: CASSEAAAYGYTF
cdr3_nt: TGTGCCAGCAGTGAAGCGGCTGCTTATGGCTACACCTTC

v_call: TRBV27
clone_size: many
j_call: TRBJ2-7
d_call: NA
cdr3_aa: CASGDVGEEQYF
cdr3_nt: TGTGCCAGCGGGGATGTGGGGGAAGAGCAGTACTTC

v_call: TRBV6-4
clone_size: many
j_call: TRBJ2-6
d_call: NA
cdr3_aa: CASSDSSSGANVLTF
cdr3_nt: TGTGCCAGCAGTGACTCTAGCTCTGGGGCCAACGTCCTGACTTTC

v_call: TRBV13
clone_size: many
j_call: TRBJ2-3
d_call: NA
cdr3_aa: CASSLGAAVYAGITDTQYF
cdr3_nt: TGTGCCAGCAGCTTAGGCGCAGCAGTCTACGCCGGAATCACAGATACGCAGTATTTT

v_call: TRBV11-1
clone_size: NA
j_call: TRBJ2-7
d_call: NA
cdr3_aa: CASRSTGHSIYEQYF
cdr3_nt: TGTGCCAGCAGAAGTACGGGACACAGCATCTACGAGCAGTACTTC

v_call: TRBV30
clone_size: NA
j_call: TRBJ1-5
d_call: NA
cdr3_aa: CAWSVPGGNQPQHF
cdr3_nt: TGTGCCTGGAGTGTCCCTGGGGGCAATCAGCCCCAGCATTTT

v_call: TRBV6-4
clone_size: many
j_call: TRBJ2-6
d_call: NA
cdr3_aa: CASSDSGANVLTF
cdr3_nt: TGTGCCAGCAGTGACTCTGGGGCCAACGTCCTGACTTTC

v_call: TRBV20-1
clone_size: many
j_call: TRBJ2-3
d_call: NA
cdr3_aa: CSARGQLTGGDTQYF
cdr3_nt: TGCAGTGCTAGAGGTCAGCTGACTGGAGGTGATACGCAGTATTTT

v_call: TRBV6-1
clone_size: many
j_call: TRBJ1-1
d_call: NA
cdr3_aa: CASNTGLNTEAFF
cdr3_nt: TGTGCCAGCAATACGGGACTCAACACTGAAGCTTTCTTT

v_call: TRBV20-1
clone_size: many
j_call: TRBJ1-1
d_call: NA
cdr3_aa: CSAREGAANTEAFF
cdr3_nt: TGCAGTGCTAGAGAGGGGGCGGCAAACACTGAAGCTTTCTTT

v_call: TRBV5-1
clone_size: many
j_call: TRBJ2-1
d_call: NA
cdr3_aa: CASSLATLADDSEQFF
cdr3_nt: TGCGCCAGCAGCTTGGCTACGTTAGCGGACGATAGTGAGCAGTTCTTC

v_call: TRBV6-1
clone_size: many
j_call: TRBJ2-7
d_call: TRBD1
cdr3_aa: CASRPRTGILYEQYF
cdr3_nt: TGTGCCAGCAGACCTCGGACAGGTATATTATACGAGCAGTACTTC

v_call: TRBV5-1
clone_size: many
j_call: TRBJ1-3
d_call: NA
cdr3_aa: CASSSRPGSGNTIYF
cdr3_nt: TGCGCCAGCAGCTCACGACCGGGCTCTGGAAACACCATATATTTT

v_call: TRBV28
clone_size: few
j_call: TRBJ2-7
d_call: NA
cdr3_aa: CASRGEDYEQYF
cdr3_nt: TGTGCCAGCAGAGGGGAAGATTACGAGCAGTACTTC

v_call: TRBV5-6
clone_size: many
j_call: TRBJ2-1
d_call: NA
cdr3_aa: CASSLGGQGLPNEQFF
cdr3_nt: TGTGCCAGCAGCTTGGGGGGCCAGGGATTGCCAAATGAGCAGTTCTTC

v_call: TRBV30
clone_size: NA
j_call: TRBJ2-7
d_call: NA
cdr3_aa: CAWRANRGLHPDSCEQYF
cdr3_nt: TGTGCCTGGAGGGCAAATCGGGGACTGCATCCGGACTCCTGCGAGCAGTACTTC

v_call: TRBV11-2
clone_size: NA
j_call: TRBJ2-6
d_call: TRBD1
cdr3_aa: CASSSTGAGANVLTF
cdr3_nt: TGTGCCAGCAGCTCCACAGGGGCTGGGGCCAACGTCCTGACTTTC

v_call: TRBV12-5
clone_size: medium-sized
j_call: TRBJ1-2
d_call: NA
cdr3_aa: CASGQDTNYGYTF
cdr3_nt: TGTGCTAGTGGTCAGGACACAAACTATGGCTACACCTTC

v_call: TRBV12-3/TRBV12-4
clone_size: many
j_call: TRBJ2-7
d_call: TRBD1
cdr3_aa: CASKYTGGDEQYF
cdr3_nt: TGTGCCAGCAAGTATACAGGGGGCGACGAGCAGTACTTC

v_call: TRBV15
clone_size: many
j_call: TRBJ1-2
d_call: TRBD1
cdr3_aa: CATSRDLLGQGAGSYTF
cdr3_nt: TGTGCCACCAGCAGAGATCTCTTAGGACAGGGGGCCGGTAGCTACACCTTC

v_call: TRBV6-1
clone_size: few
j_call: TRBJ2-7
d_call: NA
cdr3_aa: CAITSGGPSYEQYF
cdr3_nt: TGTGCTATTACTAGTGGGGGCCCCTCCTACGAGCAGTACTTC

v_call: TRBV2
clone_size: many
j_call: TRBJ2-5
d_call: NA
cdr3_aa: CASRNPGQRGETQYF
cdr3_nt: TGTGCCAGCAGAAACCCGGGGCAAAGGGGAGAGACCCAGTACTTC

v_call: TRBV11-2
clone_size: NA
j_call: TRBJ1-1
d_call: NA
cdr3_aa: CASSSDQGANTEAFF
cdr3_nt: TGTGCCAGCAGCTCAGACCAGGGAGCGAACACTGAAGCTTTCTTT

v_call: TRBV6-1
clone_size: medium-sized
j_call: TRBJ2-2
d_call: TRBD2
cdr3_aa: CASSGSAGGNTGELFF
cdr3_nt: TGTGCCAGCAGTGGATCAGCGGGGGGGAACACCGGGGAGCTGTTTTTT

v_call: TRBV18
clone_size: many
j_call: TRBJ2-3
d_call: TRBD2
cdr3_aa: CASSPTSGDTQYF
cdr3_nt: TGTGCCAGCTCACCGACTAGCGGGGATACGCAGTATTTT

v_call: TRBV20-1
clone_size: many
j_call: TRBJ2-5
d_call: NA
cdr3_aa: CSAPSAFQETQYF
cdr3_nt: TGCAGTGCCCCTTCGGCTTTCCAAGAGACCCAGTACTTC

v_call: TRBV5-1
clone_size: many
j_call: TRBJ2-3
d_call: NA
cdr3_aa: CASSFTSIADTQYF
cdr3_nt: TGCGCCAGCAGCTTCACTAGCATAGCAGATACGCAGTATTTT

v_call: TRBV6-1
clone_size: NA
j_call: TRBJ2-2
d_call: TRBD2
cdr3_aa: CASSRLAGDAGELFF
cdr3_nt: TGTGCCAGCAGCCGCCTAGCGGGGGACGCAGGGGAGCTGTTTTTT

v_call: TRBV28
clone_size: NA
j_call: TRBJ2-7
d_call: NA
cdr3_aa: CASSPPVYF
cdr3_nt: TGTGCCAGCAGTCCCCCAGTTTACTTC

v_call: TRBV20-1
clone_size: many
j_call: TRBJ2-1
d_call: NA
cdr3_aa: CSALRRGVGVHSSYNEQFF
cdr3_nt: TGCAGTGCTCTCCGCCGGGGTGTTGGGGTTCACAGCTCCTACAATGAGCAGTTCTTC

v_call: TRBV20-1
clone_size: NA
j_call: TRBJ2-7
d_call: TRBD1
cdr3_aa: CSARGSMGQGSYEQYF
cdr3_nt: TGCAGTGCTAGAGGCTCAATGGGACAGGGCTCCTACGAGCAGTACTTC

v_call: TRBV29-1
clone_size: many
j_call: TRBJ1-2
d_call: NA
cdr3_aa: CSVEAPRDPSGYTF
cdr3_nt: TGCAGCGTTGAAGCGCCCCGGGACCCGAGTGGCTACACCTTC

v_call: TRBV28
clone_size: many
j_call: TRBJ2-7
d_call: NA
cdr3_aa: CGCRADLSYEQYF
cdr3_nt: TGTGGGTGTAGGGCAGACTTATCCTACGAGCAGTACTTC

v_call: TRBV28
clone_size: many
j_call: TRBJ1-4
d_call: TRBD1
cdr3_aa: CASSFRGTGLNEKLFF
cdr3_nt: TGTGCCAGCAGTTTCCGCGGGACAGGCTTAAATGAAAAACTGTTTTTT